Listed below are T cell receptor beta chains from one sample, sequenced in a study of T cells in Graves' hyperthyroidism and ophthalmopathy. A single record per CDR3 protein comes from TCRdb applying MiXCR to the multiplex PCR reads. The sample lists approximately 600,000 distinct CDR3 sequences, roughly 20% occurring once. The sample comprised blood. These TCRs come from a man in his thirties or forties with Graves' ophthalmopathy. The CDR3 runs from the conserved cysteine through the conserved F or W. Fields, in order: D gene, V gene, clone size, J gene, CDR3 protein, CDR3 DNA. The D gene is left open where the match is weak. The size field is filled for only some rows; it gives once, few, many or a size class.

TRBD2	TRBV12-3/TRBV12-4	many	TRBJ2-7	CASSLRTSRYEQYF	TGTGCCAGCAGTCTGCGGACTAGCCGCTACGAGCAGTACTTC
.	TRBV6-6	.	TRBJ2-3	CASITGVRGSTDTQYF	TGTGCCAGCATTACGGGAGTACGGGGCAGCACAGATACGCAGTATTTT
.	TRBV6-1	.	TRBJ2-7	CASSAAKGSYEQYF	TGTGCCAGCAGCGCAGCCAAGGGCTCCTACGAGCAGTACTTC
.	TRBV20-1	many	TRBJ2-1	CSAMTELAFDEQFF	TGCAGTGCTATGACGGAACTAGCCTTTGATGAGCAGTTCTTC
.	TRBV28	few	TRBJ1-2	CASSAQVGGYGYTF	TGTGCCAGCAGCGCACAGGTCGGCGGTTATGGCTACACCTTC
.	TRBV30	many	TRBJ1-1	CAWSVSLMGGPDSFF	TGTGCCTGGAGTGTATCACTTATGGGGGGCCCTGATTCTTTCTTT
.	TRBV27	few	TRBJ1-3	CATKDLGNTIYF	TGTGCCACCAAGGATCTTGGAAACACCATATATTTT
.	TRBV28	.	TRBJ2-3	CASTNHGPSTDTQYF	TGTGCCAGCACCAACCACGGGCCATCCACAGATACGCAGTATTTT
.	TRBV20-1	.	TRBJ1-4	CSARDGGRTNEKLFF	TGCAGTGCTAGAGATGGGGGACGGACTAATGAAAAACTGTTTTTT
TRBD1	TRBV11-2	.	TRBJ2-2	CASSLLSGQGIGGELFF	TGTGCCAGCAGCTTACTCTCGGGACAGGGAATAGGCGGGGAGCTGTTTTTT
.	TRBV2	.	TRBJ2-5	CASRPGQETQYF	TGTGCCAGCAGGCCAGGCCAAGAGACCCAGTACTTC
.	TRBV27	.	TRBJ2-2	CASGNRAILTGELFF	TGTGCCAGCGGGAACAGGGCGATTTTGACCGGGGAGCTGTTTTTT
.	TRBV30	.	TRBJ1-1	CAWSIPGTSNTEAFF	TGTGCCTGGAGCATTCCCGGGACATCTAACACTGAAGCTTTCTTT
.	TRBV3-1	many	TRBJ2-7	CASSPGVRTWEQYF	TGTGCCAGCAGCCCGGGGGTGAGGACGTGGGAGCAGTACTTC
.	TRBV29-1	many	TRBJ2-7	CSVVIPGTNEQYF	TGCAGCGTTGTCATACCCGGGACCAACGAGCAGTACTTC
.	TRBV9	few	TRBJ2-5	CASSVSQGGETQYF	TGTGCCAGCAGCGTCTCCCAGGGTGGCGAGACCCAGTACTTC
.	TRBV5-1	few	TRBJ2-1	CASSLTGEGGVLSNEQFF	TGCGCCAGCAGCTTGACAGGGGAAGGGGGGGTACTTTCCAATGAGCAGTTCTTC
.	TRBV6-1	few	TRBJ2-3	CASSEAGTSRPTDTQYF	TGTGCCAGCAGTGAAGCGGGGACTTCACGACCCACAGATACGCAGTATTTT
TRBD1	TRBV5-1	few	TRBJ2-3	CASSPITGVGTDTQYF	TGCGCCAGCAGCCCCATAACAGGGGTAGGCACAGATACGCAGTATTTT
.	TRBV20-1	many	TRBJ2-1	CSASPISGTSYNEQFF	TGCAGTGCTAGCCCCATCTCCGGGACCTCCTACAATGAGCAGTTCTTC
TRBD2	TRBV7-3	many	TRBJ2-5	CASSAVAGAGETQYF	TGTGCCAGCAGCGCCGTAGCGGGAGCGGGAGAGACCCAGTACTTC
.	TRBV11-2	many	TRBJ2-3	CASSLDLAVSDTQYF	TGTGCCAGCAGCTTAGACCTAGCTGTTTCAGATACGCAGTATTTT
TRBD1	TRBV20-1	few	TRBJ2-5	CSATQTGGLETQYF	TGCAGTGCTACACAGACAGGGGGTTTGGAGACCCAGTACTTC
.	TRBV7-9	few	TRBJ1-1	CASSLVGGHAEAFF	TGTGCCAGCAGCTTAGTCGGGGGACACGCTGAAGCTTTCTTT
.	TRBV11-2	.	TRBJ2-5	CASSLGGTGGNF	TGTGCCAGCAGCTTGGGGGGGACAGGCGGGAACTTC
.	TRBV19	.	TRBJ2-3	CASSIHGQLRDTQYF	TGTGCCAGTAGTATCCACGGACAACTCAGGGATACGCAGTATTTT
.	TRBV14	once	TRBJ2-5	CASSQEGLRAGKETQYF	TGTGCCAGCAGCCAAGAGGGTTTAAGGGCGGGTAAGGAGACCCAGTACTTC
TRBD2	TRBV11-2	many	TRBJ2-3	CASSLSLAGGLDTQYF	TGTGCCAGCAGCTTATCGTTGGCGGGAGGGCTAGATACGCAGTATTTT
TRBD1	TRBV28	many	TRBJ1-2	CASRRGGHGYTF	TGTGCCAGCAGACGAGGGGGCCATGGCTACACCTTC
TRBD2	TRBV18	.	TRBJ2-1	CASSPKAGGYEQFF	TGTGCCAGCTCACCTAAAGCGGGAGGCTATGAGCAGTTCTTC
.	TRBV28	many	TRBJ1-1	CASSLFGENTEAFF	TGTGCCAGCAGTTTATTTGGAGAGAACACTGAAGCTTTCTTT
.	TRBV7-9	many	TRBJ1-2	CASSLRDYGYTF	TGTGCCAGCAGCCTGCGGGACTATGGCTACACCTTC